Listed here are 3 T cell receptor beta chains from one sample, sequenced in a study of identical twins. A single record per CDR3 protein comes from TCRdb applying MiXCR to the 5' RACE reads. The sample carries a few hundred thousand distinct CDR3 sequences, about 13% recorded once. This sample was shared with a second study, whose subject was yellow fever vaccine responses in identical twins.

The specimen was CD4+ T cells sorted from blood. Receptors were obtained from a woman between 18 and 29 years old in good health.

In this sample, this clonotype turned up a few times. CDR3 DNA sequence: TGTGCCAGCAGCCCGAGCGACCGGGACGCTCAGCCCCAGCATTTT. The encoded protein is CASSPSDRDAQPQHF. The chain carries TRBV3-1 and TRBJ1-5, with D maybe TRBD1 (5 bases). There are 15 residues in the CDR3. The V gene's germline CDR1 is LGHDT and CDR2 YNNKEL (reference sequence). Trimming took 4 bases from V and 6 from J, leaving 16 bases between them.

V gene TRBV7-2 combines with J gene TRBJ2-3, with D possibly matching TRBD1 (5 bases). CDR1 SGHTA and CDR2 FQGNSA come from the germline V gene. The CDR3 is 17 residues long. Deletions cut 5 bases from V and 0 bases from J, with 18 bases between. The CDR3 region is CASSRDSPAFSTDTQYF. The CDR3 nucleotides are TGTGCCAGCAGCCGAGACAGCCCGGCTTTTAGCACAGATACGCAGTATTTT.

V gene TRBV12-3 or TRBV12-4 combines with J gene TRBJ2-3; D may be TRBD1 (6 bases). CDR3 length: 18 amino acids. V was pared by 3 bases and J by 2 bases, with 21 bases between. DNA of the CDR3: TGTGCCAGCAGTTTTGATTGGTTTGGGCTGGGGGCCACAGATACGCAGTATTTT. Translated, it gives CASSFDWFGLGATDTQYF.